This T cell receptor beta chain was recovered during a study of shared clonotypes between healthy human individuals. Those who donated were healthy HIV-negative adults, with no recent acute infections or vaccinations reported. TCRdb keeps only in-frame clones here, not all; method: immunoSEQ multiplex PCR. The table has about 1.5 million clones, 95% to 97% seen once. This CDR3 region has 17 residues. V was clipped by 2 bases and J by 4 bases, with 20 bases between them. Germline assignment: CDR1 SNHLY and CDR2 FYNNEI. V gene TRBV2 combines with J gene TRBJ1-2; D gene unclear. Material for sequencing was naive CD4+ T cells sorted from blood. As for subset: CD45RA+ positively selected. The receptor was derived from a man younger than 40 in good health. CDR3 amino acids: CASSEIFAWRGGYGYTF. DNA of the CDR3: TGTGCCAGCAGTGAAATTTTCGCTTGGCGAGGAGGCTATGGCTACACCTTC.